A single sample gave rise to the 26 T cell receptor beta chains below, sequenced in a study of neurological immune-mediated disorders. In TCRdb, the 5' RACE reads were re-called with MiXCR into one record per CDR3 protein. Of 25,000 to 35,000 distinct CDR3 sequences in the sample, approximately 15% were seen once. The sequencing sample was made of PBMCs. These receptors were taken from a man between 65 and 85 years old in good health.

In its sample, this clonotype was seen many times. The rearrangement joins TRBV20-1 to TRBJ2-7; TRBD1 is a possible D gene (5 bases). V lost 6 bases, J lost 3 bases, and 12 bases lay in between. Germline V CDR1 and CDR2: DFQATT, SNEGSKA (reference sequence). The CDR3 loop spans 12 amino acids. The CDR3 DNA sequence: TGCAGTGCATCCCCTCAGGGCTACGAGCAGTACTTC. This codes for CSASPQGYEQYF.

This clonotype was recorded many times. This chain's CDR3 is CSVDLTGSRENEQFF. The CDR3, as DNA: TGCAGCGTTGATCTGACAGGTTCAAGAGAGAATGAGCAGTTCTTC. The V gene is TRBV29-1, the J gene TRBJ2-1; TRBD1 might be the D (6 bases). V lost 3 bases, J lost 7 bases, and 19 bases lay in between. Germline V gene data show CDR1 as SQVTM and CDR2 as ANQGSEA. This CDR3 contains 15 residues.

The table lists this clonotype with many counts. The V and J genes are TRBV12-3 or TRBV12-4 and TRBJ1-2; a possible D gene is TRBD1 (5 bases). The CDR3 runs to 15 residues. Between the trimmed V and J ends, which lost 1 base and 4 bases, there was a span of 13 bases. CDR3 residues: CASSLEPGQAYGYTF. The CDR3 DNA follows: TGTGCCAGCAGTTTAGAGCCAGGGCAGGCCTATGGCTACACCTTC.

This clonotype was recorded only once. A junction end diverges from the germline sequence, so it may reflect a read error. The chain's CDR3 is CASSPPHRTGDTGEPFF. CDR3 sequence (DNA): TGTGCCAGCAGCCCCCCCCACCGGACAGGAGACACCGGGGAGCCGTTTTTT. The chain joins TRBV3-1 to TRBJ2-2, with TRBD1 matching over 7 bases. Germline V gene sequence: CDR1 LGHDT, CDR2 YNNKEL (reference sequence). The CDR3 runs 17 residues.

The sample holds many counts of this clonotype. This chain uses TRBV7-2 with TRBJ2-5; 7 bases line up with TRBD2. The trim removed 1 base at V and 2 bases at J, leaving 4 bases unmatched. CDR1 is SGHTA, CDR2 FQGNSA, per germline. This CDR3 has 15 amino acids. CDR3 bases: TGTGCCAGCAGCTTAGTTTGGGGAGGGCAAGAGACCCAGTACTTC. Translated, it gives CASSLVWGGQETQYF. Full variable domain (remainder filled in from reference TRBV7-2 and TRBJ2-5): GAGVSQSPSNKVTEKGKDVELRCDPISGHTALYWYRQSLGQGLEFLIYFQGNSAPDKSGLPSDRFSAERTGGSVSTLTIQRTQQEDSAVYLCASSLVWGGQETQYFGPGTRLLVL.

This clonotype was seen ten or more times. The genes are TRBV29-1 and TRBJ1-1, with a possible D match to TRBD1 (5 bases). The CDR3 totals 13 residues. V was cut by 1 base and J by 0 bases, with 6 bases left in between. Germline CDR1 SQVTM, CDR2 ANQGSEA. The DNA of the CDR3 is TGCAGCGTTGAAGTGGGGGTGAACACTGAAGCTTTCTTT. Translating gives CSVEVGVNTEAFF.

This clonotype has at least ten counts. CDR3 region: CASSLTGLAGGYEQYF. CDR3 in DNA: TGTGCCAGCAGTCTTACGGGACTAGCGGGGGGGTACGAGCAGTACTTC. The chain links TRBV2 to TRBJ2-7; 16 bases agree with TRBD2. The CDR3 is 16 residues long. Germline V gene data show CDR1 as SNHLY and CDR2 as FYNNEI. Trimming at V came to 5 bases and at J to 4 bases, leaving 5 bases not matched to a gene.

There are a few counts of this clonotype. V is TRBV7-8 and J is TRBJ2-3; TRBD1 agrees at 9 bases. Looked up from germline, CDR1 is SGHVS and CDR2 is FQNEAQ. The length of the CDR3 is 17 residues. Unmatched junction bases numbered 8, after V lost 3 bases and J lost 1 base. The CDR3 DNA is TGTGCCAGCAGCTTCACCGGGACAGGGAGTCGCACAGATACGCAGTATTTT. It encodes CASSFTGTGSRTDTQYF.

This clonotype has at least ten counts. The chain has TRBV24-1 and TRBJ1-5, with 7 bases aligning to TRBD1. Germline CDR1 reads KGHDR; CDR2 reads SFDVKD. V trimming: 9 bases; J trimming: 0 bases; junction bases outside the gene matches: 4. This CDR3 spans 14 amino acids. CDR3 DNA sequence: TGTGCCACCTGGACAGGAGATAGCAATCAGCCCCAGCATTTT. It is translated as CATWTGDSNQPQHF.

This clonotype was found a few times. The rearrangement links TRBV7-6 to TRBJ1-3; 7 nucleotides match TRBD1. The J segment lost 0 bases and the V segment lost 4 bases, leaving 9 bases of the junction unmatched. Germline CDR1 is SGHVS and CDR2 is FNYEAQ. CDR3 length: 17 amino acids. CDR3 region: CASSSQPGQSSGNTIYF. CDR3 nucleotide sequence: TGTGCCAGCAGCTCCCAACCGGGACAGAGCTCTGGAAACACCATATATTTT.

This clonotype was counted at least ten times. The V and J genes are TRBV5-1 and TRBJ2-2; no definite D call. Germline V gene sequence: CDR1 SGHRS, CDR2 YFSETQ. Trimming shortened V by 0 bases and J by 4 bases, and 10 bases separated the two germline ends. The CDR3 is made up of 15 amino acids. For the CDR3, the DNA is TGCGCCAGCAGCTTGGTTCAGGAACGCACCGGGGAGCTGTTTTTT. It translates to CASSLVQERTGELFF.

A note on this clonotype: A single base separates this from a much larger clone, so it may be a read error. This chain links TRBV7-2 with TRBJ2-7; TRBD1 aligns across 9 bases. The CDR3 spans 13 residues. Germline CDR1 reads SGHTA; CDR2 reads FQGNSA. The CDR3 loop is CASTPGQGYEQCF. The CDR3 region has the DNA TGTGCCAGCACCCCGGGACAGGGTTACGAGCAGTGCTTC.

This clonotype was seen ten or more times. The chain recombines TRBV5-1 with TRBJ2-1; a weak D match, TRBD1 (5 bases). Germline V gene sequence: CDR1 SGHRS, CDR2 YFSETQ. The CDR3 runs 17 residues. The V and J ends lost 4 bases and 2 bases respectively, with 19 bases between them. The CDR3 DNA reads TGCGCCAGCAGCCTTACGGTCCGGACATTCGCCTACAATGAGCAGTTCTTC. Residues: CASSLTVRTFAYNEQFF.

This clonotype was picked up many times. The chain joins TRBV27 to TRBJ1-6, with D possibly TRBD1 on 6 matching bases. The V end lost 8 bases, the J end lost 9 bases, and 23 bases lay between the germline ends. Germline CDR1 MNHEY, CDR2 SMNVEV (reference sequence). This CDR3 has 16 amino acids. DNA of the CDR3: TGTGCCAGCGGACCGTTCCTTACAGGGTCTCGTTCACCCCTCCACTTT. This encodes CASGPFLTGSRSPLHF.

A word on this clonotype: Compared with germline, one end of the junction differs, possibly owing to a read error. The chain carries TRBV12-3 or TRBV12-4 and TRBJ2-3; weak D call: TRBD2 (7 bases). This CDR3 is 16 amino acids long. The CDR3 sequence is CAGRGRRLALTDTQYF. In nucleotides, the CDR3 is TGTGCCGGCAGGGGTCGGCGACTAGCTCTCACAGATACGCAGTATTTT.

In this sample, this clonotype turned up many times. The chain is built from TRBV7-9 and TRBJ2-6; the D gene is possibly TRBD1 (6 bases). V gave up 4 bases and J gave up 4 bases, with 8 bases separating them. This CDR3 has 14 amino acids. Germline V lookup: CDR1 SEHNR, CDR2 FQNEAQ (reference sequence). This CDR3 reads CASSSGAGANVLTF. The CDR3 nucleotides read TGTGCCAGCAGCTCAGGGGCCGGGGCCAACGTCCTGACTTTC. Full variable domain (missing parts from reference TRBV7-9 and TRBJ2-6): DTGVSQNPRHKITKRGQNVTFRCDPISEHNRLYWYRQTLGQGPEFLTYFQNEAQLEKSRLLSDRFSAERPKGSFSTLEIQRTEQGDSAMYLCASSSGAGANVLTFGAGSRLTVL.

This clonotype is medium-sized within its sample. This chain joins TRBV27 and TRBJ2-7; 10 positions agree with TRBD1. Germline loops: CDR1 MNHEY, CDR2 SMNVEV (reference sequence). The CDR3 extends over 15 amino acids. J was trimmed by 1 base and V by 5 bases; bases with no gene match: 5. The CDR3, as DNA: TGTGCCAGCAGTCGGACAGGGGGTACATCCTACGAGCAGTACTTC. Amino acid sequence: CASSRTGGTSYEQYF.

A single count supports this clonotype. V and J are TRBV7-2 and TRBJ2-1; 10 bases fit TRBD2. CDR1 and CDR2 from the germline V gene are SGHTA and FQGNSA. The V and J ends lost 1 base and 6 bases, in that order; junction bases with no gene match: 6. The CDR3 spans 16 residues. The DNA of the CDR3 is TGTGCCAGCAGCTTAGGAGCGGGAGGGGGGTTCAATGAGCAGTTCTTC. The encoded protein is CASSLGAGGGFNEQFF.

This clonotype was seen ten or more times. This chain links TRBV20-1 with TRBJ1-2, with 8 bases aligning to TRBD1. V gave up 3 bases and J gave up 3 bases; unmatched junction bases: 0. CDR3 size: 12 residues. The germline V gene has CDR1 DFQATT and CDR2 SNEGSKA (reference sequence). CDR3: CSARGQDYGYTF. The CDR3 coding sequence is TGCAGTGCTAGGGGACAGGACTATGGCTACACCTTC.

In this sample, this clonotype turned up many times. CDR3 sequence reads: CASSLGLAGELFF. The CDR3 DNA follows: TGTGCCAGCAGCTTGGGACTAGCGGGGGAGCTGTTTTTT. V and J are TRBV7-2 and TRBJ2-2; 10 bases line up with TRBD2. The CDR3 consists of 13 residues. The V gene's germline CDR1 is SGHTA and CDR2 FQGNSA. J lost 8 bases, V lost 3 bases, and 0 bases had no gene match.

There are many counts of this clonotype. This chain links TRBV5-4 with TRBJ2-2; 7 bases fit TRBD1. Germline assignment: CDR1 SGHNT and CDR2 YYREEE (reference sequence). The CDR3 spans 17 residues. J was trimmed by 1 base and V by 2 bases; bases with no gene match: 8. This chain's CDR3 is CASSLNPGTENTGELFF. As DNA, the CDR3 is TGTGCCAGCAGCTTAAACCCCGGGACAGAGAACACCGGGGAGCTGTTTTTT. Together with reference TRBV5-4 and TRBJ2-2, the CDR3 gives the full variable domain: ETGVTQSPTHLIKTRGQQVTLRCSSQSGHNTVSWYQQALGQGPQFIFQYYREEENGRGNFPPRFSGLQFPNYSSELNVNALELDDSALYLCASSLNPGTENTGELFFGEGSRLTVL.

This sequence joins TRBV29-1 and TRBJ2-3; possibly TRBD1 for D (6 bases). Germline lookup yields CDR1 SQVTM and CDR2 ANQGSEA. This CDR3 is built from 13 residues. The germline V and J ends were trimmed by 7 bases and 4 bases, with 15 bases remaining between them. CDR3 amino acids: CSATLTGPDTQYF. The CDR3 nucleotides are TGCAGCGCAACCCTCACAGGGCCAGATACGCAGTATTTT.

The rearrangement uses TRBV5-5 and TRBJ2-2, with 12 bases that match TRBD2. V trimming: 0 bases; J trimming: 0 bases; junction bases outside the gene matches: 3. The germline gives CDR1 SGHKS, CDR2 YYEKEE (reference sequence). This CDR3 has 18 amino acids. The CDR3 loop reads CASSLALAGGPNTGELFF. The CDR3 DNA reads TGTGCCAGCAGCTTGGCTCTAGCGGGAGGGCCGAACACCGGGGAGCTGTTTTTT.

J is TRBJ1-2 and V is TRBV7-3; tentative D call: TRBD1 (5 bases). The CDR3 runs to 14 residues. V was clipped by 5 bases and J by 4 bases, with 14 bases between them. Per germline, CDR1 SGHTA and CDR2 FQGTGA. The CDR3 loop is CASSHPREGYGYTF. The CDR3 DNA reads TGTGCCAGCAGCCACCCCAGGGAGGGCTATGGCTACACCTTC.

This clonotype has a count of ten or more. V is TRBV7-2 and J is TRBJ2-7; TRBD2 matches 8 bases. The V gene's germline CDR1 is SGHTA and CDR2 FQGNSA. The J segment lost 3 bases and the V segment lost 0 bases, leaving 1 base of the junction unmatched. The CDR3 is 14 residues long. In DNA form, the CDR3 reads TGTGCCAGCAGCTTAGCAGCGGGGGACTACGAGCAGTACTTC. Protein product: CASSLAAGDYEQYF.

This clonotype was found many times. The chain uses TRBV20-1 and TRBJ2-3; D is uncertain. Trimming removed 6 bases at V and 2 bases at J, with 15 bases between. The CDR3 has 14 amino acids. Germline assignment: CDR1 DFQATT and CDR2 SNEGSKA (reference sequence). In DNA, the CDR3 is TGCAGTGCAAAGCCGGATAGAAACACAGATACGCAGTATTTT. Translating it yields CSAKPDRNTDTQYF.